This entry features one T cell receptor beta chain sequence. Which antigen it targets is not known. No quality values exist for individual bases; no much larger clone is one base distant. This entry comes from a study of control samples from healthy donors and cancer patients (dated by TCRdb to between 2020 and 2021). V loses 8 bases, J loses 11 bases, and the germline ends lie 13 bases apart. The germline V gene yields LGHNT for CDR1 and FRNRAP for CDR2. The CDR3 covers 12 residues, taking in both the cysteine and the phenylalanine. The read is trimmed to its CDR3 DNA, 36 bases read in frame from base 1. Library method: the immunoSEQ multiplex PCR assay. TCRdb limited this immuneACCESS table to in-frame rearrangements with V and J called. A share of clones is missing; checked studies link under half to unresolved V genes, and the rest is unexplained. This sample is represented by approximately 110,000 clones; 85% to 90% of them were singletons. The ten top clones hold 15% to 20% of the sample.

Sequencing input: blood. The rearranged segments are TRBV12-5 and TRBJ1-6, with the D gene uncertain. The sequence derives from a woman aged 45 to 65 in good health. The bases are TGTGCTAGTTGTCGGGGTATGCCACCCCTCCACTTT. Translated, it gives CASCRGMPPLHF.